Listed below are T cell receptor beta chains from one sample, sequenced in a study of shared clonotypes between healthy human individuals. Repertoires were generated with immunoSEQ multiplex PCR, while TCRdb's copy carries only in-frame clones and drops some. The data show over 2 million clones, with roughly 94% seen just once and 1% to 1.3% held by the top ten. The sequenced sample consisted of naive CD8+ T cells sorted from blood. These receptors originate from a man aged 18-30 years in good health. The CDR3 runs from the conserved cysteine through the conserved F or W. D genes are given only for firm matches. The size entry is marked missing in some rows and otherwise reads once, few, many or a size class.

CASSSRQEGGYTF,TGTGCCAGCAGCTCAAGACAGGAGGGGGGCTACACCTTC,TRBV11-2,TRBJ1-2,.,.
CASSAGTGGTGELFF,TGTGCCAGCAGCGCCGGGACAGGGGGCACCGGGGAGCTGTTTTTT,TRBV9,TRBJ2-2,TRBD1,.
CASRSPTWDTNEKLFF,TGTGCCAGCAGGAGTCCCACTTGGGACACGAATGAAAAACTGTTTTTT,TRBV25-1,TRBJ1-4,.,.
CASSLYGGRAEADTQYF,TGTGCCAGCAGTTTATATGGCGGGAGGGCCGAAGCAGATACGCAGTATTTT,TRBV27,TRBJ2-3,TRBD2,once
CASSPLTGMNTEAFF,TGTGCCAGCAGCCCTCTGACAGGGATGAACACTGAAGCTTTCTTT,TRBV7-9,TRBJ1-1,TRBD1,.
CSVEDWGVEEAYNEQFF,TGCAGCGTTGAAGATTGGGGGGTGGAGGAGGCCTACAATGAGCAGTTCTTC,TRBV29-1,TRBJ2-1,.,.
CASSQTSGYEQYF,TGTGCCAGCTCACAAACTAGCGGCTACGAGCAGTACTTC,TRBV18,TRBJ2-7,TRBD2,.
CASSPARDEQYF,TGTGCCAGCAGCCCCGCTAGGGACGAGCAGTACTTC,TRBV7-9,TRBJ2-7,.,.
CASSEDGANYGYTF,TGTGCCAGCAGCGAGGATGGAGCTAACTATGGCTACACCTTC,TRBV5-6,TRBJ1-2,.,.
CAGGGSGSHEQYF,TGTGCCGGGGGCGGGAGCGGGAGTCACGAGCAGTACTTC,TRBV30,TRBJ2-7,TRBD2,.